These 5 T cell receptor beta chains were all obtained from the same sample, sequenced in a study of blood T cell repertoires in COVID-19. Some clones are missing from TCRdb's copy, which holds only in-frame ones; the method was immunoSEQ multiplex PCR. The repertoire includes fewer than 300,000 clones, around 86% of them detected once, and roughly 12% sits in the top ten. Material for sequencing was peripheral blood. The receptor source for this set is a man in his fifties or sixties with COVID-19, enrolled during active disease.

In the case of this clone: This sample also contains other DNA sequences that code for the same CDR3. This chain links TRBV5-4 with TRBJ2-3; the match to TRBD1 covers 7 bases. The CDR3 is made up of 15 amino acids. Germline V lookup: CDR1 SGHNT, CDR2 YYREEE (reference sequence). The trim removed 2 bases at V and 2 bases at J, leaving 5 bases unmatched. The CDR3: CASSLRTGSTDTQYF. The CDR3 DNA is TGTGCCAGCAGCTTAAGGACAGGCTCCACAGATACGCAGTATTTT. Combining the CDR3 with reference TRBV5-4 and TRBJ2-3 gives the whole variable domain ETGVTQSPTHLIKTRGQQVTLRCSSQSGHNTVSWYQQALGQGPQFIFQYYREEENGRGNFPPRFSGLQFPNYSSELNVNALELDDSALYLCASSLRTGSTDTQYFGPGTRLTVL.

The chain combines TRBV11-3 with TRBJ1-6, with D tentatively TRBD1 (5 bases). The length of the CDR3 is 17 residues. Looked up from germline, CDR1 is SGHNT and CDR2 is YENEEA. V was clipped by 2 bases and J by 5 bases, with 16 bases between them. The CDR3 here is CASSLTRAGKDNSPLHF. For the CDR3, the DNA is TGTGCCAGCAGCTTAACCAGGGCGGGAAAAGATAATTCACCCCTCCACTTT.

Only one count was recorded for this clone. V gene TRBV7-9 combines with J gene TRBJ2-2, with D maybe TRBD2 (6 bases). V was cut by 1 base and J by 4 bases, with 22 bases left in between. This CDR3 is built from 19 residues. Germline CDR1 SEHNR, CDR2 FQNEAQ (reference sequence). DNA of the CDR3: TGTGCCAGCAGCTTAGGAGCGGGCCGGGCGTTGGGTCGCACCGGGGAGCTGTTTTTT. This sequence encodes CASSLGAGRALGRTGELFF. The full variable domain, completed using reference TRBV7-9 and TRBJ2-2, is DTGVSQNPRHKITKRGQNVTFRCDPISEHNRLYWYRQTLGQGPEFLTYFQNEAQLEKSRLLSDRFSAERPKGSFSTLEIQRTEQGDSAMYLCASSLGAGRALGRTGELFFGEGSRLTVL.

The chain is built from TRBV3-1 (or the pseudogene TRBV3-2) and TRBJ2-1, with D possibly TRBD1 on 6 matching bases. Trimming left V 0 bases short and J 12 bases short, with 18 bases between. The germline V gene has CDR1 LGHDT and CDR2 YNNKEL (reference sequence). The CDR3 is made up of 15 amino acids. The CDR3 DNA follows: TGTGCCAGCAGCCAAGATCCCGGGAACAGGGAAGGGCAGTTCTTC. Translating gives CASSQDPGNREGQFF.

The chain uses TRBV28 and TRBJ1-2; no clear D gene. Germline loops: CDR1 MDHEN, CDR2 SYDVKM. Trimming left V 6 bases short and J 2 bases short, with 7 bases between. CDR3 length: 12 amino acids. In DNA, the CDR3 is TGTGCCAGCAGCTACAGAAACTATGGCTACACCTTC. It translates to CASSYRNYGYTF.